Included here is one T cell receptor (beta chain) sequence, with context. Its antigen is undetermined. One entry per CDR3 protein, called by TCRdb with MiXCR from the RT-PCR reads. Of approximately 520,000 distinct CDR3 sequences detected, more than 15% appear once; the ten largest clones hold around 3%. These data belong to a study of response to subunit inactivated influenza vaccine. V dropped 3 bases and J dropped 2 bases, with 10 bases sitting between them. Per germline, CDR1 KGHDR and CDR2 SFDVKD. The CDR3 totals 14 residues. Overall study findings and caveats: A suggestion made by the authors is that each seasonal influenza vaccination recruits few new T cells.

The TCR sequence derives from a man aged 50 to 75 who received an inactivated influenza vaccine. Source: CD4+ T cells sorted from PBMCs, taken less than 30 months after vaccination. The genes are TRBV24-1 and TRBJ2-7, with a possible D match to TRBD1 (5 bases). The CDR3 spells CATSDQDIPYEQYF. The DNA of the CDR3 is TGTGCCACCAGTGATCAGGACATTCCCTACGAGCAGTACTTC.